This TCR beta chain was recovered during a study of radiation and T cells in renal cell carcinoma. The table lists this clone with a few counts. This CDR3 is 15 amino acids long. The V gene lost 5 bases and the J gene lost 4 bases, with 15 bases spanning the gap. CDR1 and CDR2 from the germline V gene are SGHVS and FQNEAQ. The assay was immunoSEQ multiplex PCR, and TCRdb's table has in-frame clones only and misses some. The sample includes 50,000 to 70,000 clones, about 74% of them seen just once. Specified time point: blood 4 weeks post-SBRT, at nephrectomy. The treatment: 15 Gy SBRT to primary tumor, nephrectomy 4 weeks later. Nephrectomy followed 15 Gy stereotactic body radiation by 4 weeks.

The specimen was blood, collected from a patient whose treatment included radiotherapy and nephrectomy. The chain combines TRBV7-8 with TRBJ1-5, with a tentative D call TRBD1 (6 bases). This sequence was found in a man aged 60-69 years with renal cell carcinoma. DNA for the CDR3: TGTGCCAGCAGCGAAACAAGGACAGTTAATCAGCCCCAGCATTTT. It is translated as CASSETRTVNQPQHF.